This T cell receptor (beta chain) was observed in a study of blood T cell repertoires in COVID-19. This clone was picked up a small number of times. This sample also contains other DNA sequences that code for the same CDR3. Sequenced by immunoSEQ multiplex PCR; TCRdb stores in-frame clones only, minus some. The repertoire holds about 85,000 clones, with roughly 90% as singletons. Trimming cost V 2 bases and J 7 bases; bases outside gene matches: 2. CDR1 SGHRS and CDR2 YFSETQ come from the germline V gene. The CDR3 length is 14 residues. The sample comprised peripheral blood. This clonotype was sampled from a man in his fifties with acute or convalescent COVID-19. The rearrangement joins TRBV5-1 to TRBJ1-6; 8 bases align to TRBD1. The CDR3 here is CASSFGQGNSPLHF. DNA for the CDR3: TGCGCCAGCAGCTTCGGACAGGGAAATTCACCCCTCCACTTT.